This T cell receptor (beta chain) originates from a study of T cell responses to AZD1222 COVID-19 vaccine (dated by TCRdb to the early 2020s). Background for the entire study: TCR sequencing covered about 230 trial participants: 200 to 220 given two doses of AZD1222 and about 26 given two doses of MenACWY control vaccine. Trial participants were enrolled into age subgroups of 18-55, 56-69 and 70-plus years, which contained around 150, 28 and 57 TCR-sequenced participants, respectively. Findings and caveats that apply to the study as a whole: Spike-specific TCR breadth and depth rose significantly after two AZD1222 doses compared with day 0 and with MenACWY recipients. Reportedly, close to half of the unique spike-specific TCRs recognized epitopes lying outside the regions that are mutated in the B.1.351 and B.1.1.7 variants. The 56-69-year group was small, and its depth increase did not reach significance, likely because of low power. No day 14 peak-response samples were available, so repertoires were characterized only after the peak T cell response. CD4 TCRs associated with the vaccine covered the entire spike protein, and the dominant responses were in regions 160-218 and 743-854. Participants were mostly white British, with more females than males. The authors suggested clonal diversity may have been underestimated. Conclusions about previously exposed vaccinees are limited, since just six or seven AZD1222 recipients were seropositive for SARS-CoV-2 at baseline.

The meaning of the sample's time point label: about 28 days (+/-7) after the second vaccine dose. Because spike-specific TCR depth and breadth did not differ between the two schedules, AZD1222 recipients who got a second dose at roughly 4 weeks were pooled with those who got a second dose at roughly 12 weeks. Vaccinee samples were obtained from the UK trials COV001 and COV002, which included a single-blind randomized controlled phase 2/3 trial of AZD1222 (ChAdOx1 nCoV-19) in healthy adults. For TCRbeta chain sequencing, PBMC samples from trial participants were taken at day 0 and at day 28 after the second dose. Trimming removed 6 bases from V and 3 bases from J, leaving 8 bases between the germline ends. The CDR3 has 13 amino acids, counting the end cysteine and phenylalanine. Of the read, only the CDR3 DNA is kept; its 39 bases are in frame from base 1. The germline V gene (reference sequence) specifies LNHDA as CDR1 and SQIVND as CDR2.

Concerning this clone itself: Its antigen has not been determined. Base qualities are not provided; no much larger clone lies one nucleotide away.

The CDR3 regions of human TCRbeta chains were analyzed by immunosequencing. As for the original processing: Repertoire TCRs were matched against a reference library of SARS-CoV-2-specific TCRs generated with the MIRA antigen-specificity platform. Breadth meant the fraction of unique TCRs that were SARS-CoV-2-associated, whereas depth meant the fraction of total T cells that were SARS-CoV-2-associated. Using the MIRA data, each spike-specific TCR was assigned both to the spike region to which the TCR was reactive and to a CD4 or CD8 class. Log10-transformed breadth and depth values were compared by one-way ANOVA with Sidak's multiple comparisons tests. This immuneACCESS table, as held by TCRdb, lists in-frame sequences with V and J called but not all clones. Of the missing ones, under half trace to an unresolved V gene in checked studies; the others have no known cause. That table supplies the V and J calls and clone size; D and trimming were determined from the DNA. Counted in this sample were fewer than 110,000 clones; about 90% of them appeared once. Clones ranked in the top ten supply 10% to 13% of the sample.

The sequence links TRBV19 to TRBJ2-2, with TRBD2 perhaps the D gene, on 6 matching bases. This clonotype was obtained from an adult who received the AZD1222 COVID-19 vaccine. This specimen was peripheral blood, taken 28 days after the second AZD1222 dose. The CDR3 loop reads CASREGYTGELFF. The DNA is as follows: TGTGCCAGTAGGGAGGGTTACACCGGGGAGCTGTTTTTT.